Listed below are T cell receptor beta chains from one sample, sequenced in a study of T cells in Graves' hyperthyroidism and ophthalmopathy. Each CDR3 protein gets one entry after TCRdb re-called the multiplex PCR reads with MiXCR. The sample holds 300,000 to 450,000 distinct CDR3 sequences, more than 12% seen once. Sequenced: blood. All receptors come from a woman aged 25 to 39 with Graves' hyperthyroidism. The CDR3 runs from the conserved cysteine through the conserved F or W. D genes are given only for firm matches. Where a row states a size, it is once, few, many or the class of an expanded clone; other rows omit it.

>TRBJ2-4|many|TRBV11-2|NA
TGTGCCAGCAGCTTAGTCGGAGGGGAAGACATTCAGTACTTC
CASSLVGGEDIQYF
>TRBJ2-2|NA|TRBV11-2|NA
TGTGCCAGCAGCTTAACCATGCGAGCCGGGGAGCTGTTTTTT
CASSLTMRAGELFF
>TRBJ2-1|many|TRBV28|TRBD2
TGTGCCAGCAGCCGTGGACTAGCGGATAACAATGAGCAGTTCTTC
CASSRGLADNNEQFF
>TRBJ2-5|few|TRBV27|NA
TGTGCCAGCAGTTCCCTTGGTGGGGGGCAAGAGACCCAGTACTTC
CASSSLGGGQETQYF
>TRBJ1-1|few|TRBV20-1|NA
TGCAGTGCATCGAACAGCATGAACACTGAAGCTTTCTTT
CSASNSMNTEAFF
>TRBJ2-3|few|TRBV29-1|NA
TGCAGCGTTGAAGTAGGCAGCACAGATACGCAGTATTTT
CSVEVGSTDTQYF
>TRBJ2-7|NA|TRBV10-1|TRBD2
TGCGCCAGCAGTCCCCTACCGGGACTAGCGGGAGGGCGATCTACGTTCGAGCAGTACTTC
CASSPLPGLAGGRSTFEQYF
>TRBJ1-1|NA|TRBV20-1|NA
TGCAGTGCTAGAGGGGGGGCGGGAACTGAAGCTTTCTTT
CSARGGAGTEAFF
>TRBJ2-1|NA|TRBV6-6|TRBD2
TGTGCCAGCAGTTACTTAGCGGGAGGGCTGAATGAGCAGTTCTTC
CASSYLAGGLNEQFF
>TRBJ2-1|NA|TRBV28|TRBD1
TGTGCCAGCAGACTAGGGACAGGGGACCACAATGAGCAGTTCTTC
CASRLGTGDHNEQFF
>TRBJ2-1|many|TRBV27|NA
TGTGCCAGCAGCATTAGCGCAAGCTCCTACAATGAGCAGTTCTTC
CASSISASSYNEQFF
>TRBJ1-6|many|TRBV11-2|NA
TGTGCCAGCAGCTTAGGGGGGCTTAATTCACCCCTCCACTTT
CASSLGGLNSPLHF
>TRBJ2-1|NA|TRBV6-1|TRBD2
TGTGCCAGCACCGGGACTAGCGGGAGTCAAAACTACAATGAGCAGTTCTTC
CASTGTSGSQNYNEQFF
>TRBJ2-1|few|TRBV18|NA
TGTGCCAGCTCCCAAGACACGAGCTCCTACAATGAGCAGTTCTTC
CASSQDTSSYNEQFF
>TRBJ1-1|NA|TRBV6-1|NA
TGTGCCAGCAGAGGTGGCATGAACACTGAAGCTTTCTTT
CASRGGMNTEAFF
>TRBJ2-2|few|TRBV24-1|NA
TGTGCCACCAGTGGTTCAAGGTACAGAAACACCGGGGAGCTGTTTTTT
CATSGSRYRNTGELFF